The T cell receptor (beta chain) under discussion was sequenced for a study of blood T cell repertoires in COVID-19. Study summary: Sources were T cells, B-cell-depleted T cells, or PBMCs; the material itself was cDNA or gDNA.

The authors' processing: The assay estimated nucleated cells by amplifying reference gene primers. Method: immunoSEQ multiplex PCR; TCRdb's copy keeps in-frame clones and lacks some. D and trimming were read from the DNA, whereas the V and J calls and clone size are those reported in that table. This table has some 62,000 clones, around 76% appearing once. V was shortened by 6 bases and J by 7 bases, with 7 bases between the two germline ends. CDR3 length equals 12 residues. CDR1 and CDR2 (germline): MNHEY, SVGAGI. This sequence was found in a human donor in a cohort sampled during active COVID-19. Input material: peripheral blood. The chain employs TRBV6-5 and TRBJ1-6; D may be TRBD1 (5 bases). The CDR3 DNA is TGTGCCAGCAGCTCAGGGAATTCACCCCTCCACTTT. It specifies CASSSGNSPLHF.